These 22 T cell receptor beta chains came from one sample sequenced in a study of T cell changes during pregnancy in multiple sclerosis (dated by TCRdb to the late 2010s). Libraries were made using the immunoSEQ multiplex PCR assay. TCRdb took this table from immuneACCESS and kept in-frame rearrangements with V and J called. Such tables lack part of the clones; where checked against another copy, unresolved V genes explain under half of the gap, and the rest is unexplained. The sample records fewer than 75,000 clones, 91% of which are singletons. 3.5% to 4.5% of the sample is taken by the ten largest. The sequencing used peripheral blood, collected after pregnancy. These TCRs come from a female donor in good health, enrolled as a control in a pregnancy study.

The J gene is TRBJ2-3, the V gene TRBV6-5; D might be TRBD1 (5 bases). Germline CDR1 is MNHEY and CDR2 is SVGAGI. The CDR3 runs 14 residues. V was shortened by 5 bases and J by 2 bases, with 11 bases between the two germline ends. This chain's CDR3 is CASSPLGATDTQYF. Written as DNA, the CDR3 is TGTGCCAGCAGTCCCTTAGGGGCCACAGATACGCAGTATTTT.

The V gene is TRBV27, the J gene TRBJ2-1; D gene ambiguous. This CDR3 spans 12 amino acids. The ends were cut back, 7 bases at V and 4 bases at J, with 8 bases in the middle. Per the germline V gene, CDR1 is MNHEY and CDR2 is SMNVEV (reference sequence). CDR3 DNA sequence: TGTGCCAGCACCACACCTTACAATGAGCAGTTCTTC. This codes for CASTTPYNEQFF.

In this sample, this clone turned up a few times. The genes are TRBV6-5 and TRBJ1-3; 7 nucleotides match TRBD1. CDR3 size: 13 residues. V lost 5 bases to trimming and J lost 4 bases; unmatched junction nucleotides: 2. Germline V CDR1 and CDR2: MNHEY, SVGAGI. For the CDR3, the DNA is TGTGCCAGCAGTCTGACAGGGGGAAACACCATATATTTT. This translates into CASSLTGGNTIYF.

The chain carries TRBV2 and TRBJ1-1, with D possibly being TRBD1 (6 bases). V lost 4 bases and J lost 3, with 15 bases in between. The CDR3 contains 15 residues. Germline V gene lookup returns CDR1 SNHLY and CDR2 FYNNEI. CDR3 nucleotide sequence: TGTGCCAGCAGTGCCGGGCAGGGGTGGTACACTGAAGCTTTCTTT. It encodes CASSAGQGWYTEAFF.

The CDR3 DNA reads as TGTGCCAGCAGCCAAGAACAGGGGGCCTCTTCCTACGAGCAGTACTTC. Amino acids: CASSQEQGASSYEQYF. The chain recombines TRBV4-2 with TRBJ2-7, with TRBD1 matching 9 bases. Germline V gene lookup returns CDR1 LGHNA and CDR2 YNFKEQ. CDR3 length equals 16 residues. The V and J ends lost 0 bases and 1 base, in that order; junction bases with no gene match: 4.

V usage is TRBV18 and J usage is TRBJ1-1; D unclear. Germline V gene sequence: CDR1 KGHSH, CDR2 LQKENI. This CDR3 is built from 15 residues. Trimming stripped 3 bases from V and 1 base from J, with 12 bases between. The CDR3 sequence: CASSPPGLRNTEAFF. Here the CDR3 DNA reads TGTGCCAGCTCACCGCCAGGCCTCCGGAACACTGAAGCTTTCTTT.

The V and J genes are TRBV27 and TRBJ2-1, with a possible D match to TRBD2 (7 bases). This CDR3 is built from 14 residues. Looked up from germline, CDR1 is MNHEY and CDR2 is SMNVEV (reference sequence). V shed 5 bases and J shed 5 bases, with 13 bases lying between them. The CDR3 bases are TGTGCCAGCAGTCCACAGGGAGGGCACAATGAGCAGTTCTTC. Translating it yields CASSPQGGHNEQFF.

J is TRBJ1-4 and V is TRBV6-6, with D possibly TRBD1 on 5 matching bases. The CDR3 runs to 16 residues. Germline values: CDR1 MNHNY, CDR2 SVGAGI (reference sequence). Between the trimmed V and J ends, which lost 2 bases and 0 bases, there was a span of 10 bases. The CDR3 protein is CASSYAGSTTNEKLFF. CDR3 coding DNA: TGTGCCAGCAGTTACGCAGGGTCCACAACTAATGAAAAACTGTTTTTT.

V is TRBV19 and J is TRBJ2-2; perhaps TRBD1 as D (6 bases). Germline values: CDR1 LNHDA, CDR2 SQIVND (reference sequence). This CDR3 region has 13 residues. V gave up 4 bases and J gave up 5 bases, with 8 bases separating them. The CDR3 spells CASSSRGTGELFF. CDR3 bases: TGTGCCAGTAGTAGCAGGGGAACCGGGGAGCTGTTTTTT. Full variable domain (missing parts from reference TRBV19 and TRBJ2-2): DGGITQSPKYLFRKEGQNVTLSCEQNLNHDAMYWYRQDPGQGLRLIYYSQIVNDFQKGDIAEGYSVSREKKESFPLTVTSAQKNPTAFYLCASSSRGTGELFFGEGSRLTVL.

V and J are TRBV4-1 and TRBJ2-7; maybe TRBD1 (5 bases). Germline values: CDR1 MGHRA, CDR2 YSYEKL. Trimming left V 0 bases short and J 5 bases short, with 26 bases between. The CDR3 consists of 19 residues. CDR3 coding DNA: TGCGCCAGCAGCCAAGATCAGCCGCAGCCAGGGCAAAAGGGGCACGAGCAGTACTTC. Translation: CASSQDQPQPGQKGHEQYF.

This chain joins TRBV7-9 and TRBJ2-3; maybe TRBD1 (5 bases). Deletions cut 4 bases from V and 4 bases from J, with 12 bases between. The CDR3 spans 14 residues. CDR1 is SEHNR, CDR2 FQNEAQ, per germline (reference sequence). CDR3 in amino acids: CASSSRDSPDTQYF. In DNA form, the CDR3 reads TGTGCCAGCAGCTCGCGAGACAGCCCAGATACGCAGTATTTT.

The chain's CDR3 is CASSLDRGQGSGEQYF. The DNA for the CDR3 is TGTGCCAGCAGCTTAGATAGAGGACAGGGATCCGGCGAGCAGTACTTC. This chain uses TRBV11-2 with TRBJ2-7; 8 positions agree with TRBD1. Germline V gene data show CDR1 as SGHAT and CDR2 as FQNNGV. V was clipped by 0 bases and J by 6 bases; unmatched bases: 10. The CDR3 loop spans 16 amino acids.

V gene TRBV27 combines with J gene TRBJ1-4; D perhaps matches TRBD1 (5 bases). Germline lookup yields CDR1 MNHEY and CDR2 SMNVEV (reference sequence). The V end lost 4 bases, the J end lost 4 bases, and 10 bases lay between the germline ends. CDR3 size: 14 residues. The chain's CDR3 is CASSSTDHNEKLFF. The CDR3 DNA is TGTGCCAGCAGTTCGACAGACCATAATGAAAAACTGTTTTTT.

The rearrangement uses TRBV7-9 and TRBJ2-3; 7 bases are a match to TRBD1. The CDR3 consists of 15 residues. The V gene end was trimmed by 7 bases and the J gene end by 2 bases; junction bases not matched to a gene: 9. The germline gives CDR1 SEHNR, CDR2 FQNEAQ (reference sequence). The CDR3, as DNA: TGTGCCAGCATCAAGAGGGACAGAATCACAGATACGCAGTATTTT. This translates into CASIKRDRITDTQYF.

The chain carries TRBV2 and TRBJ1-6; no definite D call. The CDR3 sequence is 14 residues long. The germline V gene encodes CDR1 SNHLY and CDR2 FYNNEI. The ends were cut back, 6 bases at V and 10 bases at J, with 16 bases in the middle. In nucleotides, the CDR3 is TGTGCCAGCAGCGGCGGTTGGGTAGGATCACCCCTCCACTTT. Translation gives CASSGGWVGSPLHF.

The CDR3, as DNA: TGTGCCAGCAGCCTATATAATACTCGAGTGGAGCAGTTCTTC. Protein: CASSLYNTRVEQFF. This chain connects TRBV11-3 to TRBJ2-1; unclear D gene. Germline values: CDR1 SGHNT, CDR2 YENEEA. This CDR3 is 14 amino acids long. The V end lost 5 bases, the J end lost 10 bases, and 18 bases lay between the germline ends.

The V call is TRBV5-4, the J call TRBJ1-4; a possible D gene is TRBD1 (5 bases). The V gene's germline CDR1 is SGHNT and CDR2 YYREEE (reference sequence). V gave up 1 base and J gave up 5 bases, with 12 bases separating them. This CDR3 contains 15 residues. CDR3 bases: TGTGCCAGCAGCTTGCACCCGCGGGGGAATGAAAAACTGTTTTTT. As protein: CASSLHPRGNEKLFF. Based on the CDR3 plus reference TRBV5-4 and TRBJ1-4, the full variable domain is ETGVTQSPTHLIKTRGQQVTLRCSSQSGHNTVSWYQQALGQGPQFIFQYYREEENGRGNFPPRFSGLQFPNYSSELNVNALELDDSALYLCASSLHPRGNEKLFFGSGTQLSVL.

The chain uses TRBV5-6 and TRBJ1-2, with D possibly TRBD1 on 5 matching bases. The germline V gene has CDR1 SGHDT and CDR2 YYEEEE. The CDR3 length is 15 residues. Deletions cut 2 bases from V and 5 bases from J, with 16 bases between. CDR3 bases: TGTGCCAGCAGCTTATGGGGGGTTATAGGTTATGGCTACACCTTC. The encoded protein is CASSLWGVIGYGYTF.

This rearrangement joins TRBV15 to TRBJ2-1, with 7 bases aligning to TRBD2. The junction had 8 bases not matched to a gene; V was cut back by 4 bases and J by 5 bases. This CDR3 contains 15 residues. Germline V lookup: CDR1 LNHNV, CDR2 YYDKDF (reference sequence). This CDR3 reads CATSTRAGPNNEQFF. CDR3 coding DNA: TGTGCCACCAGCACCCGAGCGGGACCTAACAATGAGCAGTTCTTC.

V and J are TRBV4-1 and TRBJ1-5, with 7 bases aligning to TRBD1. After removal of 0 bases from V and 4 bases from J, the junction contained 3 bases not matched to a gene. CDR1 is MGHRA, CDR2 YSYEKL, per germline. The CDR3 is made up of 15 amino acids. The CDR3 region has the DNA TGCGCCAGCAGCCAAGACGACAGGGCTAATCAGCCCCAGCATTTT. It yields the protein CASSQDDRANQPQHF.

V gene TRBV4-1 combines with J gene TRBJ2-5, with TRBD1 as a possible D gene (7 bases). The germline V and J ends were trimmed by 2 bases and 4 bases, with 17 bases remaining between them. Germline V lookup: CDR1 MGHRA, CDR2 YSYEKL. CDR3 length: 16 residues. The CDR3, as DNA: TGCGCCAGCAGCCAACAGGTCGGAGGGGGCCGAGAGACCCAGTACTTC. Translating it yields CASSQQVGGGRETQYF.

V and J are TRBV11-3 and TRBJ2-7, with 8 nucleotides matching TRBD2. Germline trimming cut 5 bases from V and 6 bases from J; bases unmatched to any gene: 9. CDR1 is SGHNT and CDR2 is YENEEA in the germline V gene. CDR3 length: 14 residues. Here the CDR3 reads CASSHTSGRREQYF. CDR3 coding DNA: TGTGCCAGCAGCCATACTAGCGGCCGCCGCGAGCAGTACTTC.